This T cell receptor (beta chain) was documented in a study of T cell responses to AZD1222 COVID-19 vaccine. Study-wide points: The donors showed a predominance of white British ancestry and of females, with possible underestimation of clonal diversity.

Produced via immunoSEQ multiplex PCR; TCRdb's table is partial and in-frame only. The table records around 66,000 clones, roughly 87% of them present only once. Regarding this clone: The antigen remains unidentified.

The sample was peripheral blood, taken on day 0 of AZD1222 vaccination. This clonotype was sampled from an adult in good health.

CDR3 DNA: TGCGCCAGCAGCAACCAGATGACACCGGGACAGGCCACTTACGAGCAGTACTTC. The encoded protein is CASSNQMTPGQATYEQYF. The rearrangement uses TRBV5-1 and TRBJ2-7, with 8 nucleotides matching TRBD1. The J segment lost 4 bases and the V segment lost 4 bases, leaving 19 bases of the junction unmatched. In germline, CDR1 is SGHRS, CDR2 YFSETQ. This CDR3 is 18 amino acids long. The full variable domain, in which reference TRBV5-1 and TRBJ2-7 provide the parts outside the CDR3, is KAGVTQTPRYLIKTRGQQVTLSCSPISGHRSVSWYQQTPGQGLQFLFEYFSETQRNKGNFPGRFSGRQFSNSRSEMNVSTLELGDSALYLCASSNQMTPGQATYEQYFGPGTRLTVT.